Listed below are T cell receptor beta chains from one sample, sequenced in a study of T-cell reconstitution after alpha-beta-depleted transplantation in children. TCRdb re-derived calls from the PCR reads in MiXCR, one entry per CDR3 protein. The table shows about 400,000 distinct CDR3 sequences, with 15% to 20% occurring only once. Sequencing was performed on PBMCs, mostly from graft donor cells, taken 360 days after TCRalphabeta/CD19-depleted stem cell transplant. The source is a boy under three years old who had a stem cell transplant for Wiskott-Aldrich syndrome, so the T cells may come from the graft donor. Both conserved end residues are part of each CDR3. Each record gives: V gene, J gene, clone size, D gene, CDR3 protein, CDR3 DNA. D genes are given only for firm matches. The size field is filled for only some rows; it gives once, few, many or a size class.

v_call: TRBV24-1; j_call: TRBJ2-7; clone_size: few; d_call: TRBD1; cdr3_aa: CATSDFRTGYEQYF; cdr3_nt: TGTGCCACCAGTGATTTCCGGACAGGGTACGAGCAGTACTTC
v_call: TRBV28; j_call: TRBJ1-2; clone_size: -; d_call: -; cdr3_aa: CASSTGNRGYTF; cdr3_nt: TGTGCCAGCAGTACAGGGAATCGGGGCTACACCTTC
v_call: TRBV28; j_call: TRBJ2-1; clone_size: -; d_call: -; cdr3_aa: CASSRSGDEQFF; cdr3_nt: TGTGCCAGCAGTCGCAGCGGCGATGAGCAGTTCTTC
v_call: TRBV9; j_call: TRBJ2-7; clone_size: few; d_call: TRBD1; cdr3_aa: CASSPHGTGDTYEQYF; cdr3_nt: TGTGCCAGCAGTCCCCACGGGACAGGGGATACCTACGAGCAGTACTTC
v_call: TRBV28; j_call: TRBJ1-5; clone_size: few; d_call: -; cdr3_aa: CASSFWGFNQPQHF; cdr3_nt: TGTGCCAGCAGTTTTTGGGGATTCAATCAGCCCCAGCATTTT
v_call: TRBV12-3/TRBV12-4; j_call: TRBJ2-3; clone_size: -; d_call: -; cdr3_aa: CASSPLSPRPPDTQYF; cdr3_nt: TGTGCCAGCAGCCCCTTGTCCCCACGGCCACCAGATACGCAGTATTTT
v_call: TRBV10-3; j_call: TRBJ2-7; clone_size: -; d_call: TRBD2; cdr3_aa: CAISDLLAGTYEQYF; cdr3_nt: TGTGCCATCAGTGATCTACTAGCGGGTACCTACGAGCAGTACTTC
v_call: TRBV6-2/TRBV6-3; j_call: TRBJ2-5; clone_size: -; d_call: -; cdr3_aa: CASSYALAGAGKETQYF; cdr3_nt: TGTGCCAGCAGTTACGCCCTGGCAGGGGCGGGAAAAGAGACCCAGTACTTC
v_call: TRBV2; j_call: TRBJ2-7; clone_size: few; d_call: -; cdr3_aa: CASKFDRSSYEQYF; cdr3_nt: TGTGCCAGCAAATTTGACAGGAGCTCCTACGAGCAGTACTTC
v_call: TRBV6-2/TRBV6-3; j_call: TRBJ2-6; clone_size: -; d_call: -; cdr3_aa: CASSYSRPGLRFSGANVLTF; cdr3_nt: TGTGCCAGCAGTTACTCGAGGCCTGGGTTACGGTTCTCTGGGGCCAACGTCCTGACTTTC
v_call: TRBV30; j_call: TRBJ2-1; clone_size: -; d_call: -; cdr3_aa: CAWSAQGTEFF; cdr3_nt: TGTGCCTGGAGTGCCCAGGGAACGGAGTTCTTC
v_call: TRBV15; j_call: TRBJ2-2; clone_size: few; d_call: TRBD2; cdr3_aa: CATRKNGGTGELFF; cdr3_nt: TGTGCCACCAGAAAGAACGGGGGGACCGGGGAGCTGTTTTTT
v_call: TRBV18; j_call: TRBJ2-1; clone_size: few; d_call: TRBD2; cdr3_aa: CASSRSGTSGRRDYNEQFF; cdr3_nt: TGTGCCAGCTCACGTTCCGGGACTAGCGGGAGACGGGACTACAATGAGCAGTTCTTC
v_call: TRBV6-2/TRBV6-3; j_call: TRBJ2-7; clone_size: -; d_call: -; cdr3_aa: CASSYLVGTYSYEQYF; cdr3_nt: TGTGCCAGCAGTTACCTGGTGGGGACCTACTCCTACGAGCAGTACTTC
v_call: TRBV7-2; j_call: TRBJ2-2; clone_size: few; d_call: -; cdr3_aa: CASSLGGRVNTGELFF; cdr3_nt: TGTGCCAGCAGCTTAGGCGGCAGGGTCAACACCGGGGAGCTGTTTTTT
v_call: TRBV12-3/TRBV12-4; j_call: TRBJ1-6; clone_size: -; d_call: -; cdr3_aa: CASGVSSYNSPLHF; cdr3_nt: TGTGCCAGCGGCGTGAGCTCCTATAATTCACCCCTCCACTTT
v_call: TRBV24-1; j_call: TRBJ2-2; clone_size: -; d_call: -; cdr3_aa: CASTGPTGELFF; cdr3_nt: TGTGCCTCCACAGGGCCCACCGGGGAGCTGTTTTTT
v_call: TRBV20-1; j_call: TRBJ2-2; clone_size: -; d_call: TRBD2; cdr3_aa: CSARGGSGSPSTGELFF; cdr3_nt: TGCAGTGCTAGAGGTGGTAGCGGGAGCCCCAGCACCGGGGAGCTGTTTTTT
v_call: TRBV7-9; j_call: TRBJ2-5; clone_size: few; d_call: -; cdr3_aa: CASSSRRRGGLETQYF; cdr3_nt: TGTGCCAGCAGCTCAAGACGGAGGGGGGGGCTGGAGACCCAGTACTTC
v_call: TRBV12-3/TRBV12-4; j_call: TRBJ2-7; clone_size: few; d_call: -; cdr3_aa: CASSLRAFGGYEQYF; cdr3_nt: TGTGCCAGCAGTTTACGGGCCTTTGGGGGCTACGAGCAGTACTTC
v_call: TRBV20-1; j_call: TRBJ2-5; clone_size: -; d_call: -; cdr3_aa: CSARGRGRETQYF; cdr3_nt: TGCAGTGCTAGAGGGAGGGGTAGGGAGACCCAGTACTTC
v_call: TRBV20-1; j_call: TRBJ2-7; clone_size: -; d_call: TRBD2; cdr3_aa: CSAGTSSYEQYF; cdr3_nt: TGCAGTGCTGGGACTAGCAGCTACGAGCAGTACTTC
v_call: TRBV10-3; j_call: TRBJ1-3; clone_size: few; d_call: -; cdr3_aa: CAMTQGASGNTIYF; cdr3_nt: TGTGCCATGACACAGGGAGCCTCTGGAAACACCATATATTTT
v_call: TRBV7-9; j_call: TRBJ2-5; clone_size: -; d_call: -; cdr3_aa: CASSVTPETQYF; cdr3_nt: TGTGCCAGCAGCGTTACCCCAGAGACCCAGTACTTC
v_call: TRBV10-3; j_call: TRBJ2-1; clone_size: -; d_call: TRBD1; cdr3_aa: CASSRVAGTGNYNEQFF; cdr3_nt: TGTGCCAGCAGTCGAGTCGCCGGGACAGGGAACTACAATGAGCAGTTCTTC
v_call: TRBV28; j_call: TRBJ2-5; clone_size: -; d_call: -; cdr3_aa: CASSRQAPQETQYF; cdr3_nt: TGTGCCAGCAGTCGACAGGCACCGCAAGAGACCCAGTACTTC
v_call: TRBV24-1; j_call: TRBJ2-2; clone_size: many; d_call: -; cdr3_aa: CATSEVWPTNTGELFF; cdr3_nt: TGTGCCACCAGTGAGGTTTGGCCCACGAACACCGGGGAGCTGTTTTTT
v_call: TRBV7-2; j_call: TRBJ1-4; clone_size: -; d_call: -; cdr3_aa: CASSRASGTNEKLFF; cdr3_nt: TGTGCCAGCTCGCGGGCATCGGGAACTAATGAAAAACTGTTTTTT